Below are 16 T cell receptor beta chains sequenced from a single sample in a study of blood T cell repertoires in COVID-19 (dated by TCRdb to 2018 to 2020). The library was made by the immunoSEQ multiplex PCR assay. This is the immuneACCESS table as TCRdb keeps it, with only in-frame sequences that have V and J called. A part of the clones is gone; compared with another copy, unresolved V genes explain less than half, and the rest is unexplained. This sample gives 250,000 to 300,000 clones in total; 85% to 90% of them show up just once. In total, the top ten clones hold over 9% of the sample. Sequencing was done on a sample of peripheral blood. The receptors here all came from a woman in her twenties or thirties with COVID-19, enrolled during active disease.

The genes are TRBV10-2 and TRBJ2-5; no clear D gene. Germline V CDR1 and CDR2: WSHSY, SAAADI. The germline V and J ends were trimmed by 5 bases and 2 bases, with 12 bases remaining between them. The CDR3 runs to 14 residues. CDR3 nucleotides: TGCGCCAGCAGTTTGACAAACATACAAGAGACCCAGTACTTC. Amino acids: CASSLTNIQETQYF.

The chain employs TRBV27 and TRBJ2-7; 11 bases line up with TRBD2. There are 15 residues in the CDR3. Trimming removed 0 bases from V and 7 bases from J; junction bases left unmatched: 5. CDR1 and CDR2 from the germline V gene are MNHEY and SMNVEV (reference sequence). CDR3 sequence: CASSLSGLAVLEQYF. In DNA, the CDR3 is TGTGCCAGCAGTTTATCGGGACTAGCGGTCCTGGAGCAGTACTTC.

The V gene is TRBV30, the J gene TRBJ2-3; 7 bases are shared with TRBD2. Germline CDR1 is GTSNPN and CDR2 is SVGIG (reference sequence). The CDR3 contains 15 residues. With 2 bases clipped from V and 3 bases from J, the junction kept 8 bases outside the gene matches. This chain's CDR3 is CAWSRGRALTDTQYF. DNA of the CDR3: TGTGCCTGGAGTCGGGGGAGGGCCTTGACAGATACGCAGTATTTT.

The rearrangement links TRBV5-5 to TRBJ2-7, with D tentatively TRBD1 (6 bases). Trimming shortened V by 3 bases and J by 3 bases, and 10 bases separated the two germline ends. The CDR3 is 13 amino acids. Germline CDR1 and CDR2: SGHKS and YYEKEE (reference sequence). The CDR3 bases are TGTGCCAGCAGCTCCGGGACAAACTACGAGCAGTACTTC. Translation: CASSSGTNYEQYF.

The rearrangement links TRBV28 to TRBJ2-3; TRBD1 matches 7 bases. The CDR3 length is 14 residues. The J segment lost 1 base and the V segment lost 4 bases, leaving 2 bases of the junction unmatched. Germline V gives CDR1 MDHEN, CDR2 SYDVKM. CDR3 protein: CASSSGQGTDTQYF. Here the CDR3 DNA reads TGTGCCAGCAGTTCTGGACAGGGCACAGATACGCAGTATTTT.

J is TRBJ1-3 and V is TRBV11-2; 8 bases are shared with TRBD1. The CDR3 spans 15 residues. The V gene's germline CDR1 is SGHAT and CDR2 FQNNGV. V trimming: 1 base; J trimming: 1 base; junction bases outside the gene matches: 0. The CDR3 protein is CASSLGTGSGNTIYF. CDR3 sequence (DNA): TGTGCCAGCAGCTTAGGGACAGGGTCTGGAAACACCATATATTTT.

This clone was observed a few times. The chain uses TRBV6-5 and TRBJ1-1, with D perhaps TRBD1 (6 bases). Germline V gives CDR1 MNHEY, CDR2 SVGAGI. The CDR3 is 13 amino acids. Trimming pared 5 bases from V and 1 base from J, leaving 8 bases between. In DNA form, the CDR3 reads TGTGCCAGCAGTCGACAGGAGAACACTGAAGCTTTCTTT. This encodes CASSRQENTEAFF.

The chain recombines TRBV11-2 with TRBJ1-2; D is unclear. With 5 bases removed from V and 0 bases from J, the gap between germline ends came to 16 bases. Per the germline V gene, CDR1 is SGHAT and CDR2 is FQNNGV. CDR3 length: 16 amino acids. Written as DNA, the CDR3 is TGTGCCAGCAGCCCCTTAAGTGGTTCAGCTAACTATGGCTACACCTTC. This encodes CASSPLSGSANYGYTF.

The chain carries TRBV27 and TRBJ2-2; D is possibly TRBD1 (5 bases). Looked up from germline, CDR1 is MNHEY and CDR2 is SMNVEV (reference sequence). V gave up 4 bases and J gave up 7 bases, with 13 bases separating them. The CDR3 loop spans 14 amino acids. This CDR3 is CASSYGDSIGELFF. The CDR3 DNA reads TGTGCCAGCAGTTATGGCGACAGCATCGGGGAGCTGTTTTTT.

The chain recombines TRBV7-3 with TRBJ2-7; a possible D gene is TRBD1 (6 bases). The germline V gene has CDR1 SGHTA and CDR2 FQGTGA. V was trimmed by 2 bases and J by 3 bases, leaving 23 bases between them. This CDR3 is 18 amino acids long. The CDR3 region is CASSLVVEGGGLRYEQYF. The CDR3 DNA reads as TGTGCCAGCAGCTTAGTAGTAGAAGGTGGGGGCCTCCGCTACGAGCAGTACTTC.

The chain combines TRBV19 with TRBJ2-1; tentative D call: TRBD1 (6 bases). V shed 6 bases and J shed 8 bases, with 17 bases lying between them. CDR3 length: 14 residues. Germline loops: CDR1 LNHDA, CDR2 SQIVND (reference sequence). The CDR3: CASRLNRVDHEQFF. The CDR3 DNA reads TGTGCCAGTAGACTAAACAGGGTCGACCATGAGCAGTTCTTC.

This clone was found once. The chain joins TRBV28 to TRBJ1-1; the match to TRBD1 covers 8 bases. Germline lookup yields CDR1 MDHEN and CDR2 SYDVKM. Trimming cost V 6 bases and J 12 bases; bases outside gene matches: 6. This CDR3 has 11 residues. CDR3 DNA: TGTGCCAGCAGCCCCCGGACAGGGTCTTTCTTT. Translated: CASSPRTGSFF.

The chain combines TRBV19 with TRBJ1-3; D remains unclear. Trimming stripped 4 bases from V and 4 bases from J, with 11 bases between. This CDR3 has 14 amino acids. Germline CDR1 LNHDA, CDR2 SQIVND (reference sequence). The CDR3 coding sequence is TGTGCCAGTAGTAAAGGGAGTACCGGAAACACCATATATTTT. This translates into CASSKGSTGNTIYF.

The chain combines TRBV18 with TRBJ2-1; possibly TRBD1 for D (5 bases). The ends were cut back, 0 bases at V and 7 bases at J, with 16 bases in the middle. The CDR3 has 16 residues. Germline V gene data show CDR1 as KGHSH and CDR2 as LQKENI. CDR3 bases: TGTGCCAGCTCACCACCGCAGGGCACCCTGGGGAATGAGCAGTTCTTC. As protein: CASSPPQGTLGNEQFF.

This sequence joins TRBV2 and TRBJ2-1; 9 bases line up with TRBD2. Germline trimming cut 1 base from V and 8 bases from J; bases unmatched to any gene: 9. Germline values: CDR1 SNHLY, CDR2 FYNNEI. The CDR3 is 16 amino acids. The CDR3 protein is CASSEDHLLAGYEQFF. CDR3 bases: TGTGCCAGCAGTGAAGATCACCTTCTAGCGGGATATGAGCAGTTCTTC.

The chain joins TRBV5-1 to TRBJ1-3; D not certain. CDR1 SGHRS and CDR2 YFSETQ come from the germline V gene. This CDR3 has 16 amino acids. V lost 4 bases and J 0 bases, leaving 14 bases between the germline ends. The CDR3 coding sequence is TGCGCCAGCAGCCCGGGATCCACCGCCTCTGGAAACACCATATATTTT. This codes for CASSPGSTASGNTIYF.